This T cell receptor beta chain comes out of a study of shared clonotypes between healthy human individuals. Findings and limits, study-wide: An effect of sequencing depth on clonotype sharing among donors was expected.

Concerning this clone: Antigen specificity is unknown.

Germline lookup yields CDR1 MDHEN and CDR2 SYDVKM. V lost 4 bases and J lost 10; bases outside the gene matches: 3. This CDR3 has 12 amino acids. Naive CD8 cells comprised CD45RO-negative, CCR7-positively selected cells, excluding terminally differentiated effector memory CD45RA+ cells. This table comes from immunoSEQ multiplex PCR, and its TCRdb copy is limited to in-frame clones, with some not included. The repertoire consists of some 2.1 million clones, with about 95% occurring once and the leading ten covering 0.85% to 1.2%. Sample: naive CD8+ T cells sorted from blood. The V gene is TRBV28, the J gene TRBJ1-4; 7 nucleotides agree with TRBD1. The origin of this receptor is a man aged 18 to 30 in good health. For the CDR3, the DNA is TGTGCCAGCAGTTGGACAGGAGGAAAACTGTTTTTT. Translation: CASSWTGGKLFF.